This T cell receptor (beta chain) was obtained from a study of technical replicates of blood from several donors. TCRdb's table, derived via immunoSEQ multiplex PCR, lists solely in-frame clones and lacks some. The sample includes roughly 70,000 clones, 93% seen only once; the top ten take 0.25% to 0.3%. CDR1 is SGHRS, CDR2 YFSETQ, per germline. The V and J ends lost 7 bases and 10 bases respectively, with 15 bases between them. The CDR3 sequence is 12 residues long. Material for sequencing was T cells isolated from PBMCs. The J gene is TRBJ2-1, the V gene TRBV5-1, with a tentative D call TRBD1 (6 bases). The sequence was collected from a human donor in good health. The CDR3 sequence: CASHKGGREQFF. CDR3 sequence (DNA): TGCGCCAGCCATAAAGGGGGACGGGAGCAGTTCTTC.